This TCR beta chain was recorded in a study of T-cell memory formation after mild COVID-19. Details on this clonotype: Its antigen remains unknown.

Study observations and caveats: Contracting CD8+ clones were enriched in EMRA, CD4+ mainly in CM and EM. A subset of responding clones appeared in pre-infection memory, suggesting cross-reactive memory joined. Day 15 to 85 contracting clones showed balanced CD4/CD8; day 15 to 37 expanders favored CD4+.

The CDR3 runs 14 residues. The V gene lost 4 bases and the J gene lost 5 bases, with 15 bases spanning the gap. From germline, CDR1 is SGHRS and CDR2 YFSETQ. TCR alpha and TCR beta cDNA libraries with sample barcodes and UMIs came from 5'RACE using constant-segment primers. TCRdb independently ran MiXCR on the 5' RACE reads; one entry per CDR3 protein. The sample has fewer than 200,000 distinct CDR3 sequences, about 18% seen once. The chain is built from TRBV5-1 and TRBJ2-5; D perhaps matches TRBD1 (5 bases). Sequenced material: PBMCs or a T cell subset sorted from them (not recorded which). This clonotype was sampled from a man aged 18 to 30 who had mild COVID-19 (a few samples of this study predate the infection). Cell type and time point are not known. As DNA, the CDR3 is TGCGCCAGCAGCATAGGGGCCCAGAGCGAGACCCAGTACTTC. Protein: CASSIGAQSETQYF.